This TCR beta chain is drawn from a study of patients and donors after allogeneic stem cell transplantation. Germline CDR1 is SQVTM and CDR2 is ANQGSEA. This CDR3 region has 13 residues. Trimming took off 3 bases at V and 3 bases at J, with 12 bases between the two ends. TCRdb fed the RT-PCR reads into MiXCR, producing one record per CDR3 protein. The sample contains 150,000 to 200,000 distinct CDR3 sequences, 20% to 25% of which appear only once. This chain uses TRBV29-1 with TRBJ2-7; maybe TRBD1 (5 bases). The sequenced material came from blood, either unsorted or a sorted T cell fraction (not recorded which). This receptor was obtained from a human donor who was either an allogeneic HSCT recipient or a stem cell or donor lymphocyte infusion donor (not recorded which). It is not recorded whose cells these are; they may come from a transplant donor. The CDR3 bases are TGCAGCGTTGAGACGGACACCCACTACGAGCAGTACTTC. Translating gives CSVETDTHYEQYF.